Below, 22 T cell receptor beta chains from the same sample are listed, as sequenced in a study of beta chain features in type 1 diabetes. Study conclusions and caveats: Patients with Type 1 diabetes showed moderately but significantly shorter TCRB CDR3s in all four CD4+ subsets.

The sequenced template was cDNA made from the entire isolated RNA. Assay: immunoSEQ multiplex PCR; the TCRdb copy retains only in-frame clones and omits some. The data show roughly 730,000 clones, roughly 13% seen once. No antigen has been assigned to these receptors. Sequenced material: naive CD4+ T cells from blood. The source of these receptors is a man between 18 and 29 years old with type 1 diabetes.

This clone showed up just a few times. V and J are TRBV11-3 and TRBJ2-7, with 7 bases identical to TRBD1. CDR1 and CDR2 from the germline V gene are SGHNT and YENEEA. The CDR3 runs to 14 residues. V lost 5 bases and J lost 1; bases outside the gene matches: 5. The CDR3 is CASSPDRSSYEQYF. CDR3 in DNA: TGTGCCAGCAGCCCGGACAGGTCGTCCTACGAGCAGTACTTC.

This clone was found a few times. Other DNA variants within this sample encode the same CDR3. J is TRBJ2-5 and V is TRBV5-1, with D unresolved. There are 12 residues in the CDR3. Germline V CDR1 and CDR2: SGHRS, YFSETQ. Trimming shortened V by 0 bases and J by 4 bases, and 4 bases separated the two germline ends. CDR3 nucleotide sequence: TGCGCCAGCAGCTTGGACGGAGAGACCCAGTACTTC. This sequence encodes CASSLDGETQYF.

The J gene is TRBJ2-5, the V gene TRBV5-6; 10 positions agree with TRBD1. CDR1 is SGHDT, CDR2 YYEEEE, per germline. V gave up 5 bases and J gave up 3 bases; unmatched junction bases: 10. There are 16 residues in the CDR3. The CDR3 here is CASSPITGTGEETQYF. DNA of the CDR3: TGTGCCAGCAGTCCGATTACCGGGACAGGGGAAGAGACCCAGTACTTC.

CDR3 nucleotides: TGCGCCAGTACGACTAGCGGGGTCACAGATACGCAGTATTTT. Its translation is CASTTSGVTDTQYF. V gene TRBV5-1 combines with J gene TRBJ2-3; 11 bases agree with TRBD2. The CDR3 consists of 14 residues. Germline trimming cut 8 bases from V and 2 bases from J; bases unmatched to any gene: 4. Germline CDR1 reads SGHRS; CDR2 reads YFSETQ.

This clone has a handful of counts. This chain links TRBV5-1 with TRBJ2-1, with D perhaps TRBD1 or TRBD2 (6 bases each). V was cut by 4 bases and J by 0 bases, with 14 bases left in between. Germline CDR1 is SGHRS and CDR2 is YFSETQ. The CDR3 consists of 16 residues. The CDR3 region is CASSMGGQSSYNEQFF. CDR3 in DNA: TGCGCCAGCAGCATGGGGGGCCAGAGCTCCTACAATGAGCAGTTCTTC.

This CDR3 is CASRVSGGLLRQQFF. The CDR3 DNA follows: TGTGCCAGCAGGGTTAGCGGGGGTCTATTAAGGCAGCAGTTCTTC. This sequence joins TRBV2 and TRBJ2-1, with 9 bases aligning to TRBD2. CDR3 length equals 15 residues. V lost 6 bases and J lost 11; bases outside the gene matches: 14. In germline, CDR1 is SNHLY, CDR2 FYNNEI. The variable domain in full, completed from reference TRBV2 and TRBJ2-1, reads EPEVTQTPSHQVTQMGQEVILRCVPISNHLYFYWYRQILGQKVEFLVSFYNNEISEKSEIFDDQFSVERPDGSNFTLKIRSTKLEDSAMYFCASRVSGGLLRQQFFGPGTRLTVL.

With regard to this clone: This same CDR3 is encoded by further DNA sequences in the sample. The chain combines TRBV2 with TRBJ1-2; perhaps TRBD1 as D (5 bases). CDR1 and CDR2 (germline): SNHLY, FYNNEI. The CDR3 is made up of 14 amino acids. V was pared by 3 bases and J by 3 bases, with 11 bases between. In nucleotides, the CDR3 is TGTGCCAGCAGTGAGCAGGGAGGGGACTATGGCTACACCTTC. Translated: CASSEQGGDYGYTF. Drawing the rest from reference TRBV2 and TRBJ1-2, the complete variable domain is EPEVTQTPSHQVTQMGQEVILRCVPISNHLYFYWYRQILGQKVEFLVSFYNNEISEKSEIFDDQFSVERPDGSNFTLKIRSTKLEDSAMYFCASSEQGGDYGYTFGSGTRLTVV.

The chain combines TRBV6-6 with TRBJ2-3; possibly TRBD1 for D (5 bases). V lost 6 bases and J lost 0, with 13 bases in between. The CDR3 is 15 residues long. In germline, CDR1 is MNHNY, CDR2 SVGAGI (reference sequence). The CDR3 loop is CASSLGQVSTDTQYF. The CDR3 coding sequence is TGTGCCAGCAGCCTAGGACAAGTTAGCACAGATACGCAGTATTTT.

The chain carries TRBV7-9 and TRBJ1-1; D unclear. The CDR3 extends over 15 amino acids. Trimming cost V 0 bases and J 1 base, with 9 bases left between them. The germline CDR1 and CDR2 sequences are SEHNR and FQNEAQ (reference sequence). CDR3 region: CASSLAQSPNTEAFF. The CDR3 DNA is TGTGCCAGCAGCTTAGCCCAGAGCCCGAACACTGAAGCTTTCTTT.

The J gene is TRBJ2-7, the V gene TRBV6-5, with D perhaps matching TRBD1 (5 bases). Germline values: CDR1 MNHEY, CDR2 SVGAGI. V lost 7 bases, J lost 2 bases, and 15 bases lay in between. The CDR3 is 14 residues long. This chain's CDR3 is CASNPQGLPYEQYF. The CDR3 DNA reads as TGTGCCAGCAACCCCCAGGGTCTCCCCTACGAGCAGTACTTC.

This clone was recorded a few times. The chain has TRBV4-1 and TRBJ1-2, with no clear D. Germline CDR1 MGHRA, CDR2 YSYEKL. Trimming removed 6 bases from V and 0 bases from J, with 11 bases in between. This CDR3 contains 14 residues. For the CDR3, the DNA is TGCGCCAGCAGACCGACACAAGCTAACTATGGCTACACCTTC. Amino acids: CASRPTQANYGYTF.

In this sample, this clone turned up a few times. The rearrangement links TRBV5-1 to TRBJ2-4, with a tentative D call TRBD2 (5 bases). This CDR3 comprises 18 residues. V lost 3 bases, J lost 0 bases, and 19 bases lay in between. Per the germline V gene, CDR1 is SGHRS and CDR2 is YFSETQ. In DNA, the CDR3 is TGCGCCAGCAGCTACGACCCGCTAGCCAATCTAGCCAAAAACATTCAGTACTTC. Encoded protein: CASSYDPLANLAKNIQYF.

The V gene is TRBV9, the J gene TRBJ1-2, with TRBD1 identical over 9 bases. V trimming: 0 bases; J trimming: 5 bases; junction bases outside the gene matches: 8. Germline loops: CDR1 SGDLS, CDR2 YYNGEE. The CDR3 extends over 16 amino acids. CDR3 amino acids: CASSVDGGQGLYGYTF. DNA of the CDR3: TGTGCCAGCAGCGTAGATGGGGGACAGGGCTTATATGGCTACACCTTC.

The chain joins TRBV28 to TRBJ1-5; 8 nucleotides align to TRBD1. This CDR3 comprises 16 residues. Germline V CDR1 and CDR2: MDHEN, SYDVKM. With 7 bases clipped from V and 6 bases from J, the junction kept 14 bases outside the gene matches. The CDR3 loop is CASTVGWTGRIQPQHF. The DNA of the CDR3 is TGTGCCAGCACTGTTGGCTGGACAGGGCGCATTCAGCCCCAGCATTTT.

This clone came up a few times. The CDR3 protein is CASSFIAGRTDTQYF. CDR3 DNA sequence: TGTGCCAGCAGCTTTATAGCGGGGAGGACAGATACGCAGTATTTT. This chain joins TRBV7-2 and TRBJ2-3; TRBD2 agrees at 8 bases. Trimming at V came to 3 bases and at J to 3 bases, leaving 5 bases not matched to a gene. The germline V gene encodes CDR1 SGHTA and CDR2 FQGNSA. The CDR3 has 15 amino acids.

The V call is TRBV5-4, the J call TRBJ2-3; 7 bases match TRBD2. CDR1 is SGHNT and CDR2 is YYREEE in the germline V gene (reference sequence). This CDR3 contains 15 residues. The ends lost 2 bases at V and 0 bases at J; junction bases unmatched: 3. The CDR3 reads CASSFAGESTDTQYF. The CDR3 nucleotides read TGTGCCAGCAGCTTTGCGGGGGAGAGCACAGATACGCAGTATTTT.

The chain employs TRBV25-1 and TRBJ2-2; D unresolved. The CDR3 is 16 amino acids. The V and J ends lost 1 base and 0 bases respectively, with 9 bases between them. Germline-derived CDR1 and CDR2 are MGHDK and SYGVNS. For the CDR3, the DNA is TGTGCCAGCAGTGAATCCCAGTTAGCGAACACCGGGGAGCTGTTTTTT. Translated, it gives CASSESQLANTGELFF. The whole variable domain, filled in from reference TRBV25-1 and TRBJ2-2, reads EADIYQTPRYLVIGTGKKITLECSQTMGHDKMYWYQQDPGMELHLIHYSYGVNSTEKGDLSSESTVSRIRTEHFPLTLESARPSHTSQYLCASSESQLANTGELFFGEGSRLTVL.

The chain combines TRBV5-4 with TRBJ2-1; D might be TRBD1 or TRBD2, each matching 5 bases. The CDR3 has 15 residues. V lost 4 bases to trimming and J lost 2 bases, with 13 bases between them. Germline V gene lookup returns CDR1 SGHNT and CDR2 YYREEE (reference sequence). The CDR3 sequence is CASSPDGATYNEQFF. CDR3 sequence (DNA): TGTGCCAGCAGCCCAGACGGGGCGACCTACAATGAGCAGTTCTTC.

This clone was counted a few times. The CDR3 nucleotides read TGTGCCATCAGCCAGGGTATAGGGGATTCACCCCTCCACTTT. Protein sequence: CAISQGIGDSPLHF. The chain carries TRBV6-5 and TRBJ1-6; TRBD1 might be the D (5 bases). The germline gives CDR1 MNHEY, CDR2 SVGAGI. The V gene lost 10 bases and the J gene lost 8 bases, with 18 bases spanning the gap. There are 14 residues in the CDR3.

This clone was counted a few times. Within the sample, other DNA sequences also encode this same CDR3. This chain uses TRBV30 with TRBJ1-2; TRBD1 is a possible D gene (5 bases). CDR3 size: 13 residues. V was shortened by 3 bases and J by 5 bases, with 13 bases between the two germline ends. Germline assignment: CDR1 GTSNPN and CDR2 SVGIG (reference sequence). The CDR3 bases are TGTGCCTGGAGCCCCCAGGGTGATTATGGCTACACCTTC. Translation gives CAWSPQGDYGYTF.

In its sample, this clone was seen a few times. The chain recombines TRBV5-4 with TRBJ1-4; 10 nucleotides agree with TRBD1. The CDR3 runs to 15 residues. Germline V lookup: CDR1 SGHNT, CDR2 YYREEE (reference sequence). Trimming at V came to 4 bases and at J to 8 bases, leaving 8 bases not matched to a gene. For the CDR3, the DNA is TGTGCCAGCAGCCCCTGGACAGGGGGACAGGAAAAACTGTTTTTT. It codes for CASSPWTGGQEKLFF.

This clone was recorded a few times. The chain uses TRBV14 and TRBJ2-7; tentative D call: TRBD2 (6 bases). The CDR3 is made up of 15 amino acids. Germline lookup yields CDR1 SGHDN and CDR2 FVKESK. Trimming left V 4 bases short and J 0 bases short, with 13 bases between. As DNA, the CDR3 is TGTGCCAGCAGCCGGCGGGACGTCAGCTCCTACGAGCAGTACTTC. Its translation: CASSRRDVSSYEQYF.